The 31 T cell receptor beta chains below were found in one sample sequenced in a study of OX40 agonist ivuxolimab in advanced cancers. The repertoire was sequenced with immunoSEQ multiplex PCR; TCRdb's copy has only in-frame clones and lacks some. This sample has over 15,000 clones, with about nine tenths found just once. The specimen was CD4+ or CD8+ T cells sorted from blood, collected in a trial of the OX40 agonist ivuxolimab. These receptors originate from an adult with an advanced solid tumor such as melanoma, head and neck, liver or kidney cancer.

The rearrangement uses TRBV5-4 and TRBJ1-1; D perhaps matches TRBD1 (6 bases). Germline V gives CDR1 SGHNT, CDR2 YYREEE (reference sequence). Deletions cut 4 bases from V and 14 bases from J, with 15 bases between. The CDR3 spans 11 residues. The CDR3 nucleotides are TGTGCCAGCAGCCGTGGCGGGGGGCAGTTCTTT. Translation: CASSRGGGQFF.

The chain couples TRBV11-2 to TRBJ2-1; D remains ambiguous. V lost 0 bases to trimming and J lost 6 bases, with 9 bases between them. This CDR3 has 14 residues. Germline V CDR1 and CDR2: SGHAT, FQNNGV. The CDR3 region has the DNA TGTGCCAGCAGCTTAGATCCGGCAACCAATGAGCAGTTCTTC. Amino acids: CASSLDPATNEQFF.

This chain links TRBV7-8 with TRBJ2-1; 10 bases map to TRBD2. V lost 8 bases to trimming and J lost 0 bases; unmatched junction nucleotides: 4. The germline V gene encodes CDR1 SGHVS and CDR2 FQNEAQ. The CDR3 is 15 amino acids. The CDR3 nucleotides read TGTGCCAGCCGCTCTAGCGGGAGCTCCTACAATGAGCAGTTCTTC. It specifies CASRSSGSSYNEQFF.

This rearrangement joins TRBV10-3 to TRBJ2-1; D unresolved. The V end was cut by 4 bases, the J end by 0 bases, with 4 bases between. The CDR3 runs 13 residues. Germline CDR1 is ENHRY and CDR2 is SYGVKD. The CDR3 sequence: CAISAVSYNEQFF. For the CDR3, the DNA is TGTGCCATCAGTGCGGTCTCCTACAATGAGCAGTTCTTC.

V and J are TRBV28 and TRBJ1-2, with 11 bases aligning to TRBD1. CDR1 and CDR2 (germline): MDHEN, SYDVKM. There are 15 residues in the CDR3. The trim removed 2 bases at V and 3 bases at J, leaving 2 bases unmatched. The CDR3, as DNA: TGTGCCAGCAGTTTAATGGGACAGGGGGACTATGGCTACACCTTC. It encodes CASSLMGQGDYGYTF.

This chain connects TRBV19 to TRBJ2-2; 9 bases map to TRBD1. CDR3 length: 15 residues. Germline V CDR1 and CDR2: LNHDA, SQIVND (reference sequence). V lost 5 bases, J lost 6 bases, and 7 bases stayed unmatched. Here the CDR3 DNA reads TGTGCCAGTAGTGTCGGACAGGGGATAGCCGGGGAGCTGTTTTTT. Its protein is CASSVGQGIAGELFF.

CDR3 in DNA: TGTGCCAGCAGAGCCGGACCGTCCGGGGCGCCCCAGCATTTT. It encodes CASRAGPSGAPQHF. The chain carries TRBV2 and TRBJ1-5; a possible D gene is TRBD1 (5 bases). Germline assignment: CDR1 SNHLY and CDR2 FYNNEI. Trimming stripped 6 bases from V and 9 bases from J, with 18 bases between. This CDR3 has 14 amino acids.

V and J are TRBV29-1 and TRBJ2-3, with D uncertain. CDR1 and CDR2 (germline): SQVTM, ANQGSEA. Trimming left V 6 bases short and J 0 bases short, with 10 bases between. CDR3 length equals 13 residues. CDR3 region: CSVCPLSTDTQYF. CDR3 DNA: TGCAGCGTCTGCCCCCTTAGCACAGATACGCAGTATTTT.

This clone was observed once. The chain has TRBV10-3 and TRBJ2-7; the match to TRBD2 covers 8 bases. The CDR3 loop spans 14 amino acids. Germline CDR1 is ENHRY and CDR2 is SYGVKD. V shed 6 bases and J 2 bases; nucleotides not matched to a gene: 6. CDR3 DNA: TGTGCCATCAGGGGGGCGGGAGGCCCCTACGAGCAGTACTTC. Residues: CAIRGAGGPYEQYF.

The CDR3 region is CASSLGRDEQYF. CDR3 nucleotides: TGTGCCAGCAGCTTGGGAAGGGACGAGCAGTACTTC. J is TRBJ2-7 and V is TRBV5-5; D ambiguous. The length of the CDR3 is 12 residues. The germline V and J ends were trimmed by 0 bases and 5 bases, with 6 bases remaining between them. The germline V gene has CDR1 SGHKS and CDR2 YYEKEE (reference sequence).

V gene TRBV28 combines with J gene TRBJ1-1; D not certain. CDR3 size: 12 residues. With 2 bases removed from V and 3 bases from J, the gap between germline ends came to 4 bases. The germline CDR1 and CDR2 sequences are MDHEN and SYDVKM. The CDR3 reads CASSLTHTEAFF. The CDR3 DNA is TGTGCCAGCAGTTTAACACACACTGAAGCTTTCTTT.

The chain combines TRBV5-4 with TRBJ2-7, with 9 bases matching TRBD1. The CDR3 contains 15 residues. CDR1 SGHNT and CDR2 YYREEE come from the germline V gene (reference sequence). Trimming cost V 3 bases and J 3 bases; bases outside gene matches: 7. CDR3 nucleotides: TGTGCCAGCAGCTCCCTCGGGACAGGGATCTACGAGCAGTACTTC. It translates to CASSSLGTGIYEQYF.

The chain combines TRBV11-2 with TRBJ1-3; no firm D call. V was trimmed by 1 base and J by 4 bases, leaving 14 bases between them. This CDR3 region has 16 residues. Germline CDR1 SGHAT, CDR2 FQNNGV. The CDR3 reads CASSLGVGSLGNTIYF. Written as DNA, the CDR3 is TGTGCCAGCAGCTTAGGAGTGGGCTCCCTCGGAAACACCATATATTTT.

The chain joins TRBV7-9 to TRBJ2-7; no clear D. The germline CDR1 and CDR2 sequences are SEHNR and FQNEAQ (reference sequence). The CDR3 has 13 amino acids. The ends were cut back, 2 bases at V and 4 bases at J, with 9 bases in the middle. The CDR3 DNA follows: TGTGCCAGCAGCTTATCGTCTGATTACGAGCAGTACTTC. Encoded protein: CASSLSSDYEQYF.

This sequence joins TRBV19 and TRBJ1-2; 7 nucleotides match TRBD1. The V gene end was trimmed by 7 bases and the J gene end by 2 bases; junction bases not matched to a gene: 4. This CDR3 contains 13 residues. Germline V gives CDR1 LNHDA, CDR2 SQIVND (reference sequence). CDR3 sequence: CASNRGDNYGYTF. The CDR3 region has the DNA TGTGCCAGTAACAGGGGTGACAACTATGGCTACACCTTC.

The chain joins TRBV5-4 to TRBJ2-7; D is unclear. CDR1 and CDR2 from the germline V gene are SGHNT and YYREEE (reference sequence). V was clipped by 0 bases and J by 0 bases, with 7 bases between them. The CDR3 length is 14 residues. CDR3 nucleotides: TGTGCCAGCAGCTTGGGGGTCGGCTCCTACGAGCAGTACTTC. It codes for CASSLGVGSYEQYF.

This sequence joins TRBV27 and TRBJ2-3; TRBD2 aligns across 10 bases. V lost 4 bases and J lost 4; bases outside the gene matches: 11. From germline, CDR1 is MNHEY and CDR2 SMNVEV (reference sequence). CDR3 size: 17 residues. CDR3 nucleotides: TGTGCCAGCAGTTCCCTAGCGGGAGACAAAGAGTCAGATACGCAGTATTTT. Residues: CASSSLAGDKESDTQYF.

This clone is termed medium-sized. The chain couples TRBV6-6 to TRBJ2-7; weak D call: TRBD2 (7 bases). The germline CDR1 and CDR2 sequences are MNHNY and SVGAGI (reference sequence). Trimming left V 4 bases short and J 3 bases short, with 19 bases between. This CDR3 spans 16 amino acids. The CDR3 region has the DNA TGTGCCAGCAGTTCAGAAGGGGGAGGGCGAATCTACGAGCAGTACTTC. Its protein product is CASSSEGGGRIYEQYF.

This sequence joins TRBV19 and TRBJ2-7; TRBD1 matches 9 bases. The CDR3 runs 14 residues. Germline V gene sequence: CDR1 LNHDA, CDR2 SQIVND (reference sequence). V shed 6 bases, J shed 4 bases, and the junction held 7 bases outside the gene matches. This CDR3 is CASSLTGTGYEQYF. For the CDR3, the DNA is TGTGCCAGTAGCCTAACCGGGACAGGGTACGAGCAGTACTTC.

The chain couples TRBV11-2 to TRBJ2-1; the match to TRBD2 covers 12 bases. CDR1 SGHAT and CDR2 FQNNGV come from the germline V gene. The CDR3 totals 19 residues. V gave up 3 bases and J gave up 8 bases; unmatched junction bases: 17. The CDR3 coding sequence is TGTGCCAGCAGCTTTCAACCCCCCGCTTCGGGACTAGCGGGTCATGAGCAGTTCTTC. Translating it yields CASSFQPPASGLAGHEQFF.

The chain is built from TRBV6-5 and TRBJ2-7; 8 nucleotides agree with TRBD2. This CDR3 is 15 amino acids long. With V trimmed by 2 bases and J by 2 bases, 5 bases remained unmatched. The germline CDR1 and CDR2 sequences are MNHEY and SVGAGI. For the CDR3, the DNA is TGTGCCAGCAGTTACGGTACTAGCGGAACCTACGAGCAGTACTTC. Encoded protein: CASSYGTSGTYEQYF.

V usage is TRBV27 and J usage is TRBJ2-7; D may correspond to TRBD1 or TRBD2 (5 bases each). Germline V gene data show CDR1 as MNHEY and CDR2 as SMNVEV (reference sequence). V gave up 5 bases and J gave up 1 base, with 12 bases separating them. This CDR3 has 14 amino acids. This CDR3 is CASSHGTQSYEQYF. CDR3 in DNA: TGTGCCAGCAGTCACGGGACCCAATCCTACGAGCAGTACTTC.

V gene TRBV7-3 combines with J gene TRBJ2-7, with 10 bases aligning to TRBD2. This CDR3 has 15 residues. Germline lookup yields CDR1 SGHTA and CDR2 FQGTGA. Losses at the gene ends were 4 bases for V and 7 bases for J; bases not matched to a gene: 10. This chain's CDR3 is CASSSTAGGSEEQYF. The CDR3 DNA follows: TGTGCCAGCAGCTCTACAGCGGGAGGGTCAGAAGAGCAGTACTTC. The full variable domain, in which reference TRBV7-3 and TRBJ2-7 provide the parts outside the CDR3, is GAGVSQTPSNKVTEKGKYVELRCDPISGHTALYWYRQSLGQGPEFLIYFQGTGAADDSGLPNDRFFAVRPEGSVSTLKIQRTERGDSAVYLCASSSTAGGSEEQYFGPGTRLTVT.

This clone was recorded only once. This chain links TRBV28 with TRBJ2-5; TRBD2 aligns across 9 bases. V lost 4 bases to trimming and J lost 3 bases; unmatched junction nucleotides: 3. Germline CDR1 is MDHEN and CDR2 is SYDVKM. The length of the CDR3 is 14 residues. CDR3 loop: CASSSLAGKETQYF. The CDR3 nucleotides are TGTGCCAGCAGTTCCCTAGCGGGAAAAGAGACCCAGTACTTC.

About this clone itself: One end of the junction is discordant with germline, which a read error may explain. The chain combines TRBV7-7 with TRBJ1-3; TRBD1 matches 7 bases. The CDR3 has 14 residues. Germline values: CDR1 SSHAT, CDR2 FNYEAQ (reference sequence). The CDR3 sequence is CASSEDRPGNTIYF. For the CDR3, the DNA is TGTGCTAGCAGCGAGGACAGGCCTGGAAACACCATATATTTT. Filled out from reference TRBV7-7 and TRBJ1-3, the complete variable domain reads GAGVSQSPRYKVTKRGQDVTLRCDPISSHATLYWYQQALGQGPEFLTYFNYEAQPDKSGLPSDRFSAERPEGSISTLTIQRTEQRDSAMYRCASSEDRPGNTIYFGEGSWLTVV.

The chain employs TRBV7-9 and TRBJ1-5, with 7 bases aligning to TRBD1. The junction had 12 bases not matched to a gene; V was cut back by 0 bases and J by 7 bases. The CDR3 loop spans 17 amino acids. Germline loops: CDR1 SEHNR, CDR2 FQNEAQ (reference sequence). The CDR3 region is CASSLALPGQWRQPQHF. The DNA for the CDR3 is TGTGCCAGCAGCTTAGCATTACCGGGACAGTGGAGGCAGCCCCAGCATTTT.

The count of this clone is one. The chain links TRBV28 to TRBJ1-2, with TRBD1 matching over 10 bases. This CDR3 comprises 15 residues. V was clipped by 5 bases and J by 4 bases; unmatched bases: 7. Germline CDR1 and CDR2: MDHEN and SYDVKM. The CDR3 loop reads CASSVSGTGAYGYTF. CDR3 in DNA: TGTGCCAGCAGTGTCTCCGGGACAGGGGCCTATGGCTACACCTTC.

This rearrangement joins TRBV28 to TRBJ1-5; maybe TRBD1 (6 bases). This CDR3 region has 15 residues. In germline, CDR1 is MDHEN, CDR2 SYDVKM. Trimming shortened V by 3 bases and J by 3 bases, and 12 bases separated the two germline ends. CDR3 residues: CASSLMGGDNQPQHF. The CDR3 DNA sequence: TGTGCCAGCAGTTTGATGGGGGGCGACAATCAGCCCCAGCATTTT.

The chain has TRBV27 and TRBJ1-4; TRBD1 is a possible D gene (6 bases). CDR3 length: 14 residues. The germline CDR1 and CDR2 sequences are MNHEY and SMNVEV (reference sequence). The V end was cut by 7 bases, the J end by 5 bases, with 14 bases between. CDR3 coding DNA: TGTGCCAGCACCCTAGGGGGGATAAATGAAAAACTGTTTTTT. Protein product: CASTLGGINEKLFF.

V usage is TRBV9 and J usage is TRBJ2-1, with TRBD2 matching over 14 bases. V shed 1 base and J 7 bases; nucleotides not matched to a gene: 7. The CDR3 totals 17 residues. Germline CDR1 SGDLS, CDR2 YYNGEE. CDR3 DNA sequence: TGTGCCAGCAGCGTACTGACTAGCGGGAGGGCCGGGAATGAGCAGTTCTTC. Protein: CASSVLTSGRAGNEQFF.

V usage is TRBV13 and J usage is TRBJ1-2; D is undetermined. The V gene lost 7 bases and the J gene lost 0 bases, with 15 bases spanning the gap. Germline V lookup: CDR1 PRHDT, CDR2 FYEKMQ (reference sequence). The CDR3 runs to 15 residues. CDR3: CASTTVDRTNYGYTF. The CDR3 DNA reads as TGTGCCAGCACCACGGTGGATCGAACTAACTATGGCTACACCTTC.